This T cell receptor (beta chain) was identified in a study of cytomegalovirus exposure and HLA in healthy donors. Germline lookup yields CDR1 SNHLY and CDR2 FYNNEI. This CDR3 comprises 15 residues. The V segment lost 4 bases and the J segment 8 bases; nucleotides outside the gene matches: 8. 13 Jbeta primers and 60 Vbeta primers were used for the PCR. Libraries were prepared by immunoSEQ multiplex PCR; TCRdb keeps only in-frame clonotypes and omits some of them. This table holds just over 200,000 clones, roughly 68% found once. The specimen sequenced was PBMCs. The chain recombines TRBV2 with TRBJ2-2; 9 bases are shared with TRBD1. The receptor's source is a man aged 35-49 years in good health and CMV-seropositive. The DNA of the CDR3 is TGTGCCAGCAGTGCTACCCGGGACAGGGCGGGGGAGCTGTTTTTT. The encoded protein is CASSATRDRAGELFF.